This record looks at one T cell receptor (beta chain) sequence and its context. V lost 4 bases, J lost 0 bases, and 8 bases stayed unmatched. Germline V gene data show CDR1 as SGDLS and CDR2 as YYNGEE. The CDR3 is 16 residues long. This record comes from a study of OX40 agonist ivuxolimab in advanced cancers. Repertoires were generated with immunoSEQ multiplex PCR, while TCRdb's copy carries only in-frame clones and drops some. The sample contains roughly 130,000 clones, around 93% of which appear only once. Sequenced here: CD4+ or CD8+ T cells sorted from blood, sampled in a trial of the OX40 agonist ivuxolimab. The V call is TRBV9, the J call TRBJ2-3, with TRBD1 matching over 7 bases. The clonotype originates from an adult with an advanced solid tumor such as melanoma, head and neck, liver or kidney cancer. The CDR3 sequence is CASSPLGTASTDTQYF. CDR3 DNA sequence: TGTGCCAGCAGCCCACTCGGGACAGCTAGCACAGATACGCAGTATTTT. Drawing the rest from reference TRBV9 and TRBJ2-3, the complete variable domain is DSGVTQTPKHLITATGQRVTLRCSPRSGDLSVYWYQQSLDQGLQFLIQYYNGEERAKGNILERFSAQQFPDLHSELNLSSLELGDSALYFCASSPLGTASTDTQYFGPGTRLTVL.